This T cell receptor beta chain came from a study of shared clonotypes between healthy human individuals. CD45RO-negative cells were positively selected for CCR7, leaving out terminally differentiated effector memory CD45RA+ cells. Regarding this clone: Its antigen is still unknown. The same CDR3 is also encoded by other DNA sequences in this sample.

Study-wide findings and caveats: Sorted-subset samples were not fully sequenced, rarefaction indicated.

It was 150 to 200 ng DNA, about 30,000 T cell genomes, that sorted-subset replicate PCRs used. Generated by immunoSEQ multiplex PCR, the TCRdb table keeps only in-frame clones and is missing some. The table lists more than 2 million clones, about 95% of them singletons, with 0.9% to 1.3% in the top ten. The germline CDR1 and CDR2 sequences are SGHRS and YFSETQ. Between the trimmed V and J ends, which lost 3 bases and 2 bases, there was a span of 9 bases. CDR3 length: 13 amino acids. This chain links TRBV5-1 with TRBJ2-7; D may correspond to TRBD1 or TRBD2 (5 bases each). What was sequenced was naive CD8+ T cells sorted from blood. This clonotype was obtained from a man aged 18 to 30 in good health. The CDR3 protein is CASSSGTPYEQYF. The CDR3 nucleotides are TGCGCCAGCAGCTCCGGGACCCCCTACGAGCAGTACTTC.